This record concerns one TCR beta chain sequence. The assay was immunoSEQ multiplex PCR, and TCRdb's table has in-frame clones only and misses some. The sample has about 150,000 clones, roughly 88% seen once; the top ten hold approximately 5.3%. The data originate from a study of blood T cell repertoires in COVID-19. Study context: T cells, B-cell-depleted T cells, or PBMCs provided the cDNA or gDNA that served as material.

Germline V CDR1 and CDR2: SQVTM, ANQGSEA. V was trimmed by 4 bases and J by 4 bases, leaving 16 bases between them. CDR3 length: 14 residues. Sequencing was carried out using PBMCs or T cells enriched from blood (not recorded which). The clonotype was recovered from a man between 65 and 80 years old who had been exposed to COVID-19. The chain links TRBV29-1 to TRBJ1-2; possibly TRBD1 for D (5 bases). In nucleotides, the CDR3 is TGCAGCGTTGCGCGGGACGCGGCGGCCTATGGCTACACCTTC. It translates to CSVARDAAAYGYTF.